The 21 T cell receptor beta chains below come from one sample, sequenced in a study of cytomegalovirus exposure and HLA in healthy donors. PCR employed 60 Vbeta and 13 Jbeta primers. Only in-frame clones appear in the TCRdb table, and some are missing; sequencing was by immunoSEQ multiplex PCR. The data hold around 140,000 clones, with 75% to 80% observed a single time. The specimen was PBMCs. The receptors shown here come from a woman between 40 and 50 years old in good health and CMV-seropositive.

V usage is TRBV6-1 and J usage is TRBJ2-3, with D perhaps matching TRBD2 (6 bases). V was cut by 5 bases and J by 1 base, with 13 bases left in between. The CDR3 spans 15 residues. From germline, CDR1 is MNHNS and CDR2 SASEGT. The CDR3 nucleotides are TGTGCCAGCAGTATAGGGACTTTTGGCACAGATACGCAGTATTTT. It specifies CASSIGTFGTDTQYF.

The V call is TRBV5-1, the J call TRBJ2-5; 12 bases fit TRBD2. The V gene end was trimmed by 4 bases and the J gene end by 5 bases; junction bases not matched to a gene: 9. Per the germline V gene, CDR1 is SGHRS and CDR2 is YFSETQ. This CDR3 contains 16 residues. The CDR3 DNA follows: TGCGCCAGCAGCCCAGGACTAGCGGGACGTGGGGAGACCCAGTACTTC. Translating gives CASSPGLAGRGETQYF.

This clone was seen only a few times. This sequence joins TRBV30 and TRBJ2-1, with D uncertain. Deletions cut 0 bases from V and 1 base from J, with 4 bases between. Germline CDR1 is GTSNPN and CDR2 is SVGIG (reference sequence). The CDR3 extends over 13 amino acids. The CDR3 region is CAWSVRSYNEQFF. As DNA, the CDR3 is TGTGCCTGGAGTGTCCGGTCCTACAATGAGCAGTTCTTC. Full variable domain (missing parts from reference TRBV30 and TRBJ2-1): SQTIHQWPATLVQPVGSPLSLECTVEGTSNPNLYWYRQAAGRGLQLLFYSVGIGQISSEVPQNLSASRPQDRQFILSSKKLLLSDSGFYLCAWSVRSYNEQFFGPGTRLTVL.

This clone was found a few times. The V and J genes are TRBV5-1 and TRBJ2-5; 12 bases are shared with TRBD2. The better agreement between TRBJ2-7 and the DNA end casts doubt on the J call. The CDR3 loop spans 15 amino acids. Per germline, CDR1 SGHRS and CDR2 YFSETQ. CDR3: CASSPPSGGAYEQYF. CDR3 nucleotide sequence: TGCGCCAGCAGCCCTCCTAGCGGGGGGGCCTACGAGCAGTACTTC.

The J gene is TRBJ2-3, the V gene TRBV28; TRBD2 agrees at 12 bases. V gave up 5 bases and J gave up 15 bases; unmatched junction bases: 6. Germline V CDR1 and CDR2: MDHEN, SYDVKM. This CDR3 is 12 amino acids long. CDR3 in DNA: TGTGCCAGCAGTGTCGGACTAGCGGGATTCTATTTT. Translation: CASSVGLAGFYF.

This clone showed up just once. The chain links TRBV5-1 to TRBJ2-3; a possible D gene is TRBD2 (5 bases). With 0 bases removed from V and 0 bases from J, the gap between germline ends came to 11 bases. The CDR3 runs to 16 residues. Per the germline V gene, CDR1 is SGHRS and CDR2 is YFSETQ. The CDR3 sequence: CASSLALASSTDTQYF. The DNA for the CDR3 is TGCGCCAGCAGCTTGGCCCTAGCATCTAGCACAGATACGCAGTATTTT.

The J gene is TRBJ2-5, the V gene TRBV11-3; TRBD2 aligns across 13 bases. Trimming cost V 4 bases and J 5 bases; bases outside gene matches: 10. In germline, CDR1 is SGHNT, CDR2 YENEEA. This CDR3 contains 17 residues. The CDR3 loop is CASSSGLAGAGMETQYF. CDR3 nucleotides: TGTGCCAGCAGCTCCGGACTAGCGGGAGCGGGAATGGAGACCCAGTACTTC.

The rearrangement links TRBV27 to TRBJ1-5; D perhaps matches TRBD1 (5 bases). Germline V gene sequence: CDR1 MNHEY, CDR2 SMNVEV (reference sequence). This CDR3 spans 15 amino acids. V lost 3 bases to trimming and J lost 2 bases, with 11 bases between them. The CDR3 is CASSFIGEGNQPQHF. The CDR3 DNA is TGTGCCAGCAGTTTTATAGGGGAGGGCAATCAGCCCCAGCATTTT.

The V call is TRBV5-1, the J call TRBJ2-5, with 11 bases fitting TRBD1. The DNA end lines up better with TRBJ2-7; the J call may be wrong. The germline CDR1 and CDR2 sequences are SGHRS and YFSETQ. CDR3 size: 14 residues. The DNA for the CDR3 is TGCGCCAGCAGCCCCGGGACAGGGGGGACCGAGCAGTACTTC. Protein: CASSPGTGGTEQYF.

The chain is built from TRBV18 and TRBJ2-2; the D is unclear. V was shortened by 2 bases and J by 7 bases, with 14 bases between the two germline ends. The germline CDR1 and CDR2 sequences are KGHSH and LQKENI. This CDR3 contains 15 residues. The CDR3 DNA reads as TGTGCCAGCTCACCAATTCTAACAGATCACGGGGAGCTGTTTTTT. Translating gives CASSPILTDHGELFF.

The genes are TRBV10-3 and TRBJ2-1, with D possibly matching TRBD2 (6 bases). CDR3 length: 13 amino acids. The germline gives CDR1 ENHRY, CDR2 SYGVKD. Trimming took 5 bases from V and 5 from J, leaving 10 bases between them. The CDR3 region has the DNA TGTGCCATCAGTCCGGGACTTGACAATGAGCAGTTCTTC. Translating gives CAISPGLDNEQFF.

The gene calls are TRBV4-1 and TRBJ2-5; 7 bases agree with TRBD1. After removal of 6 bases from V and 4 bases from J, the junction contained 8 bases not matched to a gene. The CDR3 has 14 residues. Germline CDR1 is MGHRA and CDR2 is YSYEKL. The DNA of the CDR3 is TGCGCCAGCAGTCCATCTCACAGGGGAGAGACCCAGTACTTC. It yields the protein CASSPSHRGETQYF.

J is TRBJ2-6 and V is TRBV4-1; weak D call: TRBD1 (6 bases). Germline V CDR1 and CDR2: MGHRA, YSYEKL. The CDR3 has 15 residues. V lost 5 bases and J lost 2, with 10 bases in between. This CDR3 is CASSVRGAGANVLTF. CDR3 DNA sequence: TGCGCCAGCAGCGTCAGGGGCGCTGGGGCCAACGTCCTGACTTTC.

V gene TRBV19 combines with J gene TRBJ2-7; a possible D gene is TRBD1 (6 bases). The germline V gene encodes CDR1 LNHDA and CDR2 SQIVND (reference sequence). The CDR3 consists of 14 residues. V lost 3 bases and J lost 0, with 9 bases in between. As DNA, the CDR3 is TGTGCCAGTAGTATTGGGGGCCTCTCCTACGAGCAGTACTTC. Translation gives CASSIGGLSYEQYF.

The chain links TRBV7-9 to TRBJ2-2; 9 positions agree with TRBD1. This CDR3 is built from 14 residues. Germline-derived CDR1 and CDR2 are SEHNR and FQNEAQ (reference sequence). V was clipped by 5 bases and J by 4 bases; unmatched bases: 2. CDR3 DNA sequence: TGTGCCAGCAGCCGGGACAGGGCCACCGGGGAGCTGTTTTTT. Translating it yields CASSRDRATGELFF. The full variable domain, in which reference TRBV7-9 and TRBJ2-2 provide the parts outside the CDR3, is DTGVSQNPRHKITKRGQNVTFRCDPISEHNRLYWYRQTLGQGPEFLTYFQNEAQLEKSRLLSDRFSAERPKGSFSTLEIQRTEQGDSAMYLCASSRDRATGELFFGEGSRLTVL.

This chain joins TRBV4-2 and TRBJ2-7; 9 nucleotides line up with TRBD2. With V trimmed by 0 bases and J by 4 bases, 10 bases remained unmatched. The CDR3 runs 17 residues. The germline V gene has CDR1 LGHNA and CDR2 YNFKEQ. CDR3 loop: CASSQEGGAGGGYEQYF. CDR3 nucleotides: TGTGCCAGCAGCCAAGAGGGGGGTGCGGGAGGGGGGTACGAGCAGTACTTC.

V and J are TRBV5-1 and TRBJ1-3, with D possibly being TRBD1 (5 bases). Germline values: CDR1 SGHRS, CDR2 YFSETQ. Trimming cost V 1 base and J 4 bases, with 9 bases left between them. This CDR3 contains 14 residues. The CDR3 nucleotides are TGCGCCAGCAGCTTGCAGGGCCGGGGAAACACCATATATTTT. Translated, it gives CASSLQGRGNTIYF.

The chain carries TRBV6-5 and TRBJ2-1; tentatively, D is TRBD1 (7 bases). This CDR3 is 15 amino acids long. Germline values: CDR1 MNHEY, CDR2 SVGAGI. V was pared by 2 bases and J by 4 bases, with 12 bases between. CDR3 protein: CASSYEPGGYNEQFF. DNA of the CDR3: TGTGCCAGCAGTTACGAGCCAGGGGGGTACAATGAGCAGTTCTTC.

The genes are TRBV10-3 and TRBJ2-5, with D uncertain. Gene TRBJ2-7 matches the end of the DNA better, so the J call may be wrong. This CDR3 spans 14 amino acids. Germline CDR1 and CDR2: ENHRY and SYGVKD. The CDR3 is CAISEDILIYEQYF. The CDR3 DNA is TGTGCCATCAGTGAAGACATTTTAATCTACGAGCAGTACTTC.

This clone was counted only a few times. This chain joins TRBV6-5 and TRBJ1-2; weak D call: TRBD1 (5 bases). The CDR3 totals 12 residues. The V end was cut by 7 bases, the J end by 5 bases, with 11 bases between. CDR1 MNHEY and CDR2 SVGAGI come from the germline V gene. The CDR3, as DNA: TGTGCCAGCACTCAGGGAATATATGGCTACACCTTC. Amino acids: CASTQGIYGYTF.

In its sample, this clone was seen a few times. The chain couples TRBV6-5 to TRBJ2-3, with 8 positions matching TRBD1. The germline CDR1 and CDR2 sequences are MNHEY and SVGAGI. The CDR3 totals 15 residues. With V trimmed by 7 bases and J by 4 bases, 10 bases remained unmatched. The CDR3 is CASKSGQGAADTQYF. CDR3 nucleotides: TGTGCCAGCAAGTCAGGGCAGGGGGCGGCAGATACGCAGTATTTT.